This entry concerns a single T cell receptor (beta chain). The antigen remains undetermined. TEMRA cells underwent FACS enrichment and CD8+ and CD4+ T cells underwent negative isolation. Random hexamers were used to reverse transcribe the RNA input (about 0.5 to 1 ug). TCRdb reprocessed the immunoSEQ multiplex PCR reads with MiXCR, giving one entry per CDR3 protein. The sample yields hundreds of thousands of distinct CDR3 sequences, approximately 85% seen once. This sample is drawn from a study of CD8 T cells in Susac syndrome. The CDR3 loop spans 14 amino acids. With 5 bases clipped from V and 5 bases from J, the junction kept 10 bases outside the gene matches. CDR1 and CDR2 from the germline V gene are GTSNPN and SVGIG (reference sequence). Notes on the study in general: The study admitted that it had a relatively small number of individuals in its TCR sequencing and HLA analysis.

This TCR came from a human donor with multiple sclerosis. The rearrangement links TRBV30 to TRBJ2-7; 9 nucleotides line up with TRBD1. The material sequenced was CD8+ T cells from PBMCs. The CDR3 DNA reads TGTGCCTGGGACACCGGGACAGGGTCCGACGAGCAGTACTTC. Translation gives CAWDTGTGSDEQYF. Full variable domain (rest looked up from reference TRBV30 and TRBJ2-7): SQTIHQWPATLVQPVGSPLSLECTVEGTSNPNLYWYRQAAGRGLQLLFYSVGIGQISSEVPQNLSASRPQDRQFILSSKKLLLSDSGFYLCAWDTGTGSDEQYFGPGTRLTVT.